The rows below give T cell receptor beta chains drawn from one sample of a study of monozygotic twins with inflammatory bowel disease. Following a re-call of the 5' RACE reads, TCRdb has one entry per CDR3 protein and lacks DNA. Listed are about 210,000 distinct CDR3 sequences; around 1.5% falls within the top ten. The specimen was blood. All receptors come from a human donor with ulcerative colitis or Crohn's disease, or a healthy co-twin of an affected twin (not recorded which). The CDR3 runs from the conserved cysteine through the conserved F or W.

v_call: TRBV19
cdr3_length: 13
j_call: TRBJ2-2
cdr3_aa: CASLQGPSGELFF

v_call: TRBV5-1
cdr3_length: 15
j_call: TRBJ1-1
cdr3_aa: CASSTPGVRDTEAFF

v_call: TRBV7-9
cdr3_length: 16
j_call: TRBJ2-5
cdr3_aa: CASSFAPGQGRETQYF

v_call: TRBV20-1
cdr3_length: 15
j_call: TRBJ1-2
cdr3_aa: CSARVASDRAVGYTF

v_call: TRBV5-1
cdr3_length: 14
j_call: TRBJ2-7
cdr3_aa: CASSFKDSSYEQYF

v_call: TRBV9
cdr3_length: 16
j_call: TRBJ1-6
cdr3_aa: CASSDYQGLDNSPLHF

v_call: TRBV7-2
cdr3_length: 15
j_call: TRBJ1-5
cdr3_aa: CASSLFTMGNQPQHF

v_call: TRBV7-2
cdr3_length: 14
j_call: TRBJ1-1
cdr3_aa: CASSLAGGGTEAFF

v_call: TRBV20-1
cdr3_length: 14
j_call: TRBJ1-2
cdr3_aa: CSATGTGIDYGYTF

v_call: TRBV10-1
cdr3_length: 15
j_call: TRBJ1-1
cdr3_aa: CASSEEGTGSTEAFF

v_call: TRBV9
cdr3_length: 15
j_call: TRBJ1-4
cdr3_aa: CASSVAGATNEKLFF

v_call: TRBV19
cdr3_length: 13
j_call: TRBJ1-1
cdr3_aa: CASRPGQAASAFF

v_call: TRBV10-3
cdr3_length: 15
j_call: TRBJ1-1
cdr3_aa: CAISESNRENTEAFF

v_call: TRBV6-5
cdr3_length: 15
j_call: TRBJ2-3
cdr3_aa: CASSSLERFTDTQYF

v_call: TRBV10-1
cdr3_length: 11
j_call: TRBJ1-1
cdr3_aa: CASSVGSEAFF

v_call: TRBV5-1
cdr3_length: 14
j_call: TRBJ2-7
cdr3_aa: CASSGEPGGYEQYF

v_call: TRBV6-1
cdr3_length: 15
j_call: TRBJ2-7
cdr3_aa: CASRALGGAHIEQYF

v_call: TRBV29-1
cdr3_length: 12
j_call: TRBJ1-2
cdr3_aa: CSALIANYGYTF

v_call: TRBV20-1
cdr3_length: 15
j_call: TRBJ2-7
cdr3_aa: CSAHRPGLDGGEQYF

v_call: TRBV5-6
cdr3_length: 13
j_call: TRBJ2-2
cdr3_aa: CASSLEWSGELFF

v_call: TRBV7-2
cdr3_length: 15
j_call: TRBJ1-2
cdr3_aa: CASSPRQGEGYGYTF

v_call: TRBV5-4
cdr3_length: 13
j_call: TRBJ1-2
cdr3_aa: CASSLYNDYGYTF

v_call: TRBV7-9
cdr3_length: 15
j_call: TRBJ2-1
cdr3_aa: CASSFGQGLGNEQFF

v_call: TRBV12-3/TRBV12-4
cdr3_length: 14
j_call: TRBJ2-3
cdr3_aa: CASSRESKTDTQYF

v_call: TRBV7-9
cdr3_length: 15
j_call: TRBJ1-5
cdr3_aa: CASSFGPDSNQPQHF

v_call: TRBV20-1
cdr3_length: 11
j_call: TRBJ1-2
cdr3_aa: CSARELYGYTF

v_call: TRBV20-1
cdr3_length: 11
j_call: TRBJ1-1
cdr3_aa: CSADQNTEAFF

v_call: TRBV20-1
cdr3_length: 14
j_call: TRBJ1-1
cdr3_aa: CSARYRGFFTEAFF

v_call: TRBV5-1
cdr3_length: 14
j_call: TRBJ2-6
cdr3_aa: CASLADPGANVLTF

v_call: TRBV7-9
cdr3_length: 12
j_call: TRBJ2-3
cdr3_aa: CASSPSLDTQYF

v_call: TRBV29-1
cdr3_length: 14
j_call: TRBJ2-5
cdr3_aa: CSAGEPGRLETQYF

v_call: TRBV5-6
cdr3_length: 15
j_call: TRBJ2-2
cdr3_aa: CASSSGTGESGELFF

v_call: TRBV12-5
cdr3_length: 19
j_call: TRBJ2-2
cdr3_aa: CASGSYSGGARVYTGELFF

v_call: TRBV10-3
cdr3_length: 14
j_call: TRBJ2-2
cdr3_aa: CAMGTGANTGELFF

v_call: TRBV5-1
cdr3_length: 15
j_call: TRBJ1-4
cdr3_aa: CASRSLGQGNEKLFF

v_call: TRBV28
cdr3_length: 15
j_call: TRBJ2-4
cdr3_aa: CASSLQKLWSDIQYF

v_call: TRBV28
cdr3_length: 14
j_call: TRBJ1-2
cdr3_aa: CASSPPGQYYGYTF

v_call: TRBV12-3/TRBV12-4
cdr3_length: 13
j_call: TRBJ2-7
cdr3_aa: CASSLLQTYEQYF

v_call: TRBV20-1
cdr3_length: 12
j_call: TRBJ2-5
cdr3_aa: CSAPRDLETQYF

v_call: TRBV4-1
cdr3_length: 16
j_call: TRBJ2-3
cdr3_aa: CASSLLAGSTTDTQYF

v_call: TRBV7-6
cdr3_length: 15
j_call: TRBJ2-7
cdr3_aa: CASSALPGGSYEQYF